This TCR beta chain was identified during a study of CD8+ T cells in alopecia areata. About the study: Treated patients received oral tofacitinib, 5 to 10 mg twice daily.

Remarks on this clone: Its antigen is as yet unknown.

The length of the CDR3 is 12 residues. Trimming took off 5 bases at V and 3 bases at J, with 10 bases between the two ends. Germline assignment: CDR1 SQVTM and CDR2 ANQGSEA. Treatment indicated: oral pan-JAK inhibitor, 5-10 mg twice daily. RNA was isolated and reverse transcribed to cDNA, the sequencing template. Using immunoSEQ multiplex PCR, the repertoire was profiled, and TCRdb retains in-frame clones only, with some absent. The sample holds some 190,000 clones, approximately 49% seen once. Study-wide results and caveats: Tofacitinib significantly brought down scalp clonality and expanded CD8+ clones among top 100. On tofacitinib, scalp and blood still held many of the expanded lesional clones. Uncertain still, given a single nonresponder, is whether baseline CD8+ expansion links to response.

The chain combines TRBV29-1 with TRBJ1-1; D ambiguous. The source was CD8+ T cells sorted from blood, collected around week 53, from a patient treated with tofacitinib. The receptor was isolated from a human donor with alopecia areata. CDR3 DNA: TGCAGCGTTATGGGAGGCTACACTGAAGCTTTCTTT. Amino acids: CSVMGGYTEAFF.